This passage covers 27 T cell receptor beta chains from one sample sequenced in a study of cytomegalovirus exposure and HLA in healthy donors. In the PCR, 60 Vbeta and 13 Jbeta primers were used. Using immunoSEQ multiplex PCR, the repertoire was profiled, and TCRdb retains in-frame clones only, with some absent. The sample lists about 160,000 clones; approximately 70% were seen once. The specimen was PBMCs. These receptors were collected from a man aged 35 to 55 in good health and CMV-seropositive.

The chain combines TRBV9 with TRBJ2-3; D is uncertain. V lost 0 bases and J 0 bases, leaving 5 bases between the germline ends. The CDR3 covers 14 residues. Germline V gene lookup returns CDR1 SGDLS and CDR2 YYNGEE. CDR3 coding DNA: TGTGCCAGCAGCGTAGCGGAGAGCACAGATACGCAGTATTTT. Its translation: CASSVAESTDTQYF.

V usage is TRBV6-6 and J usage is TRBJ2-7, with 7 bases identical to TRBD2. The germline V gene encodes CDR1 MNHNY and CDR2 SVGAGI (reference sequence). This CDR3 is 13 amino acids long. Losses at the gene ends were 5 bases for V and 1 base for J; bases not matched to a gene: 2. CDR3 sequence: CASSLGGSYEQYF. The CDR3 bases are TGTGCCAGCAGTCTCGGGGGGTCCTACGAGCAGTACTTC.

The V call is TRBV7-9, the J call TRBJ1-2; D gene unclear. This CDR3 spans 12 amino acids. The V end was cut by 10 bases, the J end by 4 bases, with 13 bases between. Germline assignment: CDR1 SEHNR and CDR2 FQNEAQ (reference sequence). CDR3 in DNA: TGTGCCATCACTGCCGGGTTCTATGGCTACACCTTC. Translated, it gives CAITAGFYGYTF.

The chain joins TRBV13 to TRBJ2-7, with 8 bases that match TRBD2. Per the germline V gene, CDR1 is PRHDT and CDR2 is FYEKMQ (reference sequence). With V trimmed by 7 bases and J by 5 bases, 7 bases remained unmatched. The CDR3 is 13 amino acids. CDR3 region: CASIRSGGDEQYF. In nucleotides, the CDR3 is TGTGCCAGCATCCGGAGCGGGGGTGACGAGCAGTACTTC.

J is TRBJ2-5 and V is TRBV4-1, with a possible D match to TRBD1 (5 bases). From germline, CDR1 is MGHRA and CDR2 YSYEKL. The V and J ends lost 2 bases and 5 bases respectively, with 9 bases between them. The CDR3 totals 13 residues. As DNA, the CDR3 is TGCGCCAGCAGCCAAATACCAGGGGAGACCCAGTACTTC. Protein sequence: CASSQIPGETQYF.

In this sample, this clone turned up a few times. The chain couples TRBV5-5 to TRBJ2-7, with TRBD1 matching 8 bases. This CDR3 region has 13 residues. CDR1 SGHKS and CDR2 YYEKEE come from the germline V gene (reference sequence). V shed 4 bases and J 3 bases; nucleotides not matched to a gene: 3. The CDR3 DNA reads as TGTGCCAGCAGCCGACAGGGGATCTACGAGCAGTACTTC. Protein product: CASSRQGIYEQYF.

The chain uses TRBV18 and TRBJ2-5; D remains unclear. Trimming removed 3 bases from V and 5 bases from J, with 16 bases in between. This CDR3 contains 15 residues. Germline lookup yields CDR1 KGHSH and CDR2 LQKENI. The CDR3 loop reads CASSPPSLASETQYF. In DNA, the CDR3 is TGTGCCAGCTCACCCCCGAGTCTTGCCTCGGAGACCCAGTACTTC.

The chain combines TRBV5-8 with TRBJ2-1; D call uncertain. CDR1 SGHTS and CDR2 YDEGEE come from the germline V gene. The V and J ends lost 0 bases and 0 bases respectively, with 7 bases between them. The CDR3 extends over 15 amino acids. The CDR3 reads CASSLAPSSYNEQFF. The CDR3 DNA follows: TGTGCCAGCAGCTTGGCACCTAGCTCCTACAATGAGCAGTTCTTC.

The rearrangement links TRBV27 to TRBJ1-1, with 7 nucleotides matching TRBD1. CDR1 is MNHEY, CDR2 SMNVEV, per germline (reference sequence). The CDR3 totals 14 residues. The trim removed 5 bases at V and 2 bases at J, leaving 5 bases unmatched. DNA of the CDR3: TGTGCCAGCAGTATGGGACAGTTCAACACTGAAGCTTTCTTT. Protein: CASSMGQFNTEAFF.

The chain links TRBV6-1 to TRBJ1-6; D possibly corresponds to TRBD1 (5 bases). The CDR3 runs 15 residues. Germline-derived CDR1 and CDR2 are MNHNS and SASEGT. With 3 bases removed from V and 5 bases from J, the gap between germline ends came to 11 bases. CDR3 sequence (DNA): TGTGCCAGCAGTGAGTTAGGGGCCGATAATTCACCCCTCCACTTT. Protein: CASSELGADNSPLHF.

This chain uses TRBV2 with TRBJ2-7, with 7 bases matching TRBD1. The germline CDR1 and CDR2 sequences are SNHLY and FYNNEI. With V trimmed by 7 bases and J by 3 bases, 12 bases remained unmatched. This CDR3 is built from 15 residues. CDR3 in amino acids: CASTPTVGQVYEQYF. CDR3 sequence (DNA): TGTGCCAGCACCCCAACGGTAGGACAGGTCTACGAGCAGTACTTC.

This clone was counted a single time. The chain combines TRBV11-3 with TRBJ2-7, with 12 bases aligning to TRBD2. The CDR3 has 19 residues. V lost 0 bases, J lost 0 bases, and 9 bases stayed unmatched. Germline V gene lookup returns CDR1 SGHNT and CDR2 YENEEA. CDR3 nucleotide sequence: TGTGCCAGCAGCTTAGAAAGACTAGCGGGGGCCCCGAGCTCCTACGAGCAGTACTTC. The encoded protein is CASSLERLAGAPSSYEQYF.

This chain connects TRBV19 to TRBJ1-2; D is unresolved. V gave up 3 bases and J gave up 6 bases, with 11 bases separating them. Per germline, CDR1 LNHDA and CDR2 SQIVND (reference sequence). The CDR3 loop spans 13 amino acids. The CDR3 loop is CASSITAVDGYTF. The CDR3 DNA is TGTGCCAGTAGTATCACCGCGGTCGATGGCTACACCTTC. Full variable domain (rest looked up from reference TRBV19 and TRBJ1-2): DGGITQSPKYLFRKEGQNVTLSCEQNLNHDAMYWYRQDPGQGLRLIYYSQIVNDFQKGDIAEGYSVSREKKESFPLTVTSAQKNPTAFYLCASSITAVDGYTFGSGTRLTVV.

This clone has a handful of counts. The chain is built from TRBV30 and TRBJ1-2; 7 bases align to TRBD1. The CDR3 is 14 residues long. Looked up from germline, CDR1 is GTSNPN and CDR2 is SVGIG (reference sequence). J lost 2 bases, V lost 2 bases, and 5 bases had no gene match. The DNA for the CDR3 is TGTGCCTGGAGTTACAGGGGTTTAAACTATGGCTACACCTTC. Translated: CAWSYRGLNYGYTF.

CDR3 protein: CASSPEAGGRDTQYF. In nucleotides, the CDR3 is TGTGCCAGTAGTCCCGAAGCGGGGGGCCGAGATACGCAGTATTTT. The chain employs TRBV19 and TRBJ2-3; 9 nucleotides line up with TRBD2. With V trimmed by 5 bases and J by 5 bases, 8 bases remained unmatched. The CDR3 spans 15 residues. The germline gives CDR1 LNHDA, CDR2 SQIVND (reference sequence).

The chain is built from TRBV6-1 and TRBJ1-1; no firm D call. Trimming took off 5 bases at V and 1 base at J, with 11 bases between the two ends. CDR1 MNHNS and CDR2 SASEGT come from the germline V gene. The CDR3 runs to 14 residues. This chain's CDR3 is CASSPSRGNTEAFF. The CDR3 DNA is TGTGCCAGCAGTCCTTCACGGGGGAACACTGAAGCTTTCTTT.

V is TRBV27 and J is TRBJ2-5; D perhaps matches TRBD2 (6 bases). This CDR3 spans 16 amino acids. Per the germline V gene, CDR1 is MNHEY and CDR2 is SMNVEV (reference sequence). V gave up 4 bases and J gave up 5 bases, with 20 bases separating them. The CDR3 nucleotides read TGTGCCAGCAGTTCGCCGACAATGCGCGGAGGGGAGACCCAGTACTTC. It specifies CASSSPTMRGGETQYF.

Here the CDR3 DNA reads TGTGCCAGCAGTTTATTCGGGACAGGGGGCCGGGAGACCCAGTACTTC. Protein: CASSLFGTGGRETQYF. The V call is TRBV27, the J call TRBJ2-5, with 12 bases fitting TRBD1. Per germline, CDR1 MNHEY and CDR2 SMNVEV (reference sequence). This CDR3 has 16 amino acids. V was clipped by 1 base and J by 5 bases; unmatched bases: 5.

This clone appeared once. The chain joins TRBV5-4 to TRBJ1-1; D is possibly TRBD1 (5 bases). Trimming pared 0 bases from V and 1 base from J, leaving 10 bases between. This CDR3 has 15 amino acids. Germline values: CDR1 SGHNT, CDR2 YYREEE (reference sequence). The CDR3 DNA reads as TGTGCCAGCAGCTTGGCAGGGCCGTCGAACACTGAAGCTTTCTTT. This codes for CASSLAGPSNTEAFF.

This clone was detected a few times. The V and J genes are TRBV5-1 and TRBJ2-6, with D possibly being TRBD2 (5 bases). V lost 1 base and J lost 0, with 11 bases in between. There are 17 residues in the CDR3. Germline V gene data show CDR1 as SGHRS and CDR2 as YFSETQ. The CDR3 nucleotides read TGCGCCAGCAGCTTGACTCCGGGGATCTCTGGGGCCAACGTCCTGACTTTC. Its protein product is CASSLTPGISGANVLTF.

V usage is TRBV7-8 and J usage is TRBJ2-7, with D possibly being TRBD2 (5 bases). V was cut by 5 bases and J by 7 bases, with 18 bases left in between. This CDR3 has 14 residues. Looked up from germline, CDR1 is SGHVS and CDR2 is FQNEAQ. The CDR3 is CASSPRWTGDEQYF. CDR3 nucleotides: TGTGCCAGCAGCCCCCGCTGGACCGGGGATGAGCAGTACTTC.

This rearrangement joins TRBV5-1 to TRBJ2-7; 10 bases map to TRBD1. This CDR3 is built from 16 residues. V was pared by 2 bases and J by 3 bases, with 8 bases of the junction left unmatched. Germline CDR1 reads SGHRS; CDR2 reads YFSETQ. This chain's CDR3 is CASSLINDRGHYEQYF. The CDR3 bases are TGCGCCAGCAGCTTAATAAACGACAGGGGGCACTACGAGCAGTACTTC.

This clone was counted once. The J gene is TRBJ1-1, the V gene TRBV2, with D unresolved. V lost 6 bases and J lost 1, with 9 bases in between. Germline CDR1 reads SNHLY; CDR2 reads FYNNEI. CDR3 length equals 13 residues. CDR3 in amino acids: CASSLAQNTEAFF. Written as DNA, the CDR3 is TGTGCCAGCAGCTTAGCCCAGAACACTGAAGCTTTCTTT.

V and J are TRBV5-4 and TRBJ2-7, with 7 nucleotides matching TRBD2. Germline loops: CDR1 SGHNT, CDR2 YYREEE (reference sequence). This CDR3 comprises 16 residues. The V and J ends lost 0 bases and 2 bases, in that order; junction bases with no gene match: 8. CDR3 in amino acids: CASSLGGRVLPYEQYF. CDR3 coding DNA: TGTGCCAGCAGCTTGGGGGGGAGGGTCCTCCCCTACGAGCAGTACTTC.

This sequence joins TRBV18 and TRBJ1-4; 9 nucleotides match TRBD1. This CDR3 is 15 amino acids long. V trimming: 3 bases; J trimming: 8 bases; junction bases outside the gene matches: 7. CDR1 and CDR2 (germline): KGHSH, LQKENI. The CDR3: CASSPGTGFSEKLFF. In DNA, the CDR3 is TGTGCCAGCTCACCCGGGACAGGGTTCTCCGAAAAACTGTTTTTT.

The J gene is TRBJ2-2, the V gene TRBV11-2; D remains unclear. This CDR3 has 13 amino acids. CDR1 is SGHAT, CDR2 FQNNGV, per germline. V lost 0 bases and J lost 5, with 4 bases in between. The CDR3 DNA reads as TGTGCCAGCAGCTTAGATCTAACCGGGGAGCTGTTTTTT. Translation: CASSLDLTGELFF.

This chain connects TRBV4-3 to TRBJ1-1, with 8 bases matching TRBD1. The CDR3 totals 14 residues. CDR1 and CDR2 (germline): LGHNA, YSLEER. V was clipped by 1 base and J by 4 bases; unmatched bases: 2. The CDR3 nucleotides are TGCGCCAGCAGCCAAGGGACAGGGAGCACTGAAGCTTTCTTT. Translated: CASSQGTGSTEAFF.